Shown below are 23 T cell receptor beta chains from a single sample sequenced in a study of blood T cell repertoires in COVID-19. This table comes from immunoSEQ multiplex PCR, and its TCRdb copy is limited to in-frame clones, with some not included. The sample yields 200,000 to 250,000 clones, about 86% seen once. The sample comprised peripheral blood. These receptors were collected from a man aged 55 to 70 with acute or convalescent COVID-19.

The chain uses TRBV28 and TRBJ2-1; D gene unclear. The germline gives CDR1 MDHEN, CDR2 SYDVKM. The ends were cut back, 6 bases at V and 0 bases at J, with 15 bases in the middle. The CDR3 sequence is 16 residues long. CDR3 DNA: TGTGCCAGCAGGCCCGTGTATGGCAGCTCCTACAATGAGCAGTTCTTC. Translated, it gives CASRPVYGSSYNEQFF.

This chain links TRBV18 with TRBJ2-4; D perhaps matches TRBD2 (6 bases). Germline CDR1 and CDR2: KGHSH and LQKENI. Trimming took 6 bases from V and 0 from J, leaving 9 bases between them. This CDR3 is built from 14 residues. DNA of the CDR3: TGTGCCAGCTCGAATAGCGGAGCCAAAAACATTCAGTACTTC. Its protein product is CASSNSGAKNIQYF.

The rearrangement uses TRBV11-3 and TRBJ2-1; the match to TRBD1 covers 9 bases. Germline CDR1 and CDR2: SGHNT and YENEEA. The CDR3 length is 14 residues. The ends lost 5 bases at V and 9 bases at J; junction bases unmatched: 8. CDR3 sequence: CASSQGTGRAEQFF. CDR3 DNA sequence: TGTGCCAGCAGCCAGGGGACAGGGCGCGCTGAGCAGTTCTTC.

On this clone itself: The sample contains more than one DNA sequence encoding this CDR3. The chain employs TRBV6-5 and TRBJ1-5; D gene ambiguous. The CDR3 has 15 residues. Germline V gene sequence: CDR1 MNHEY, CDR2 SVGAGI. V was pared by 6 bases and J by 1 base, with 13 bases between. The CDR3 is CASSPRHLSNQPQHF. CDR3 DNA sequence: TGTGCCAGCAGCCCCCGACACCTCAGCAATCAGCCCCAGCATTTT.

In nucleotides, the CDR3 is TGTGCCAGTAGTCTAACCGTCGGAGGGGAAGGCTACACCTTC. Its translation is CASSLTVGGEGYTF. This chain uses TRBV19 with TRBJ1-2, with D possibly TRBD1 on 5 matching bases. The germline V and J ends were trimmed by 5 bases and 8 bases, with 18 bases remaining between them. CDR1 is LNHDA and CDR2 is SQIVND in the germline V gene (reference sequence). This CDR3 has 14 amino acids.

This chain joins TRBV28 and TRBJ2-1; 14 positions agree with TRBD2. The CDR3 covers 15 residues. The V and J ends lost 4 bases and 7 bases, in that order; junction bases with no gene match: 3. Germline V CDR1 and CDR2: MDHEN, SYDVKM. Written as DNA, the CDR3 is TGTGCCAGCAGTTCCGGGACTAGCGGGAGAAATGAGCAGTTCTTC. Protein: CASSSGTSGRNEQFF.

V and J are TRBV28 and TRBJ1-5, with D tentatively TRBD1 (6 bases). The CDR3 runs 16 residues. V was clipped by 8 bases and J by 0 bases, with 17 bases between them. Germline-derived CDR1 and CDR2 are MDHEN and SYDVKM. CDR3 sequence (DNA): TGTGCCAGCCTGGACAGAGTTACGTATAGCAATCAGCCCCAGCATTTT. This codes for CASLDRVTYSNQPQHF.

The chain couples TRBV7-9 to TRBJ2-7, with TRBD2 identical over 13 bases. Germline loops: CDR1 SEHNR, CDR2 FQNEAQ (reference sequence). The CDR3 has 17 amino acids. The V gene end was trimmed by 1 base and the J gene end by 5 bases; junction bases not matched to a gene: 8. For the CDR3, the DNA is TGTGCCAGCAGCTTAGTAACTAGCGGGAGGGGGGTACACGAGCAGTACTTC. This codes for CASSLVTSGRGVHEQYF.

In nucleotides, the CDR3 is TGTGCCAGCAGCCAAGGGACTCTACAGTCTGACTATGGCTACACCTTC. Amino acids: CASSQGTLQSDYGYTF. This sequence joins TRBV4-2 and TRBJ1-2; no clear D. V lost 1 base to trimming and J lost 3 bases, with 15 bases between them. The CDR3 length is 16 residues. Germline loops: CDR1 LGHNA, CDR2 YNFKEQ.

Only a few counts were recorded for this clone. The chain employs TRBV5-1 and TRBJ2-5, with D possibly TRBD2 on 6 matching bases. The ends were cut back, 0 bases at V and 1 base at J, with 16 bases in the middle. The V gene's germline CDR1 is SGHRS and CDR2 YFSETQ. This CDR3 comprises 17 residues. The CDR3 loop is CASSLGIASGGQETQYF. CDR3 nucleotide sequence: TGCGCCAGCAGCTTGGGTATCGCCTCCGGGGGCCAAGAGACCCAGTACTTC.

This clone was observed many times. This chain's CDR3 is CASTPGTSRQFF. In DNA, the CDR3 is TGTGCCAGCACCCCAGGGACTAGCAGGCAGTTCTTC. The chain couples TRBV12-3 or TRBV12-4 to TRBJ2-1, with TRBD2 matching 9 bases. CDR3 length: 12 residues. Trimming removed 7 bases from V and 12 bases from J; junction bases left unmatched: 7.

This CDR3 reads CASSLLVVQETQYF. CDR3 sequence (DNA): TGTGCCAGCAGCCTATTGGTGGTCCAAGAGACCCAGTACTTC. This sequence joins TRBV7-9 and TRBJ2-5, with D uncertain. The CDR3 has 14 residues. Trimming removed 5 bases from V and 1 base from J, with 11 bases in between. Germline values: CDR1 SEHNR, CDR2 FQNEAQ (reference sequence). The whole variable domain, filled in from reference TRBV7-9 and TRBJ2-5, reads DTGVSQNPRHKITKRGQNVTFRCDPISEHNRLYWYRQTLGQGPEFLTYFQNEAQLEKSRLLSDRFSAERPKGSFSTLEIQRTEQGDSAMYLCASSLLVVQETQYFGPGTRLLVL.

The V gene is TRBV5-1, the J gene TRBJ2-5; 10 positions match TRBD2. The V and J ends lost 7 bases and 5 bases, in that order; junction bases with no gene match: 8. Germline values: CDR1 SGHRS, CDR2 YFSETQ. The CDR3 runs to 14 residues. The CDR3 here is CASGTAAGGETQYF. DNA for the CDR3: TGCGCCAGCGGCACTGCAGCGGGGGGGGAGACCCAGTACTTC.

This clone was seen more than once but under ten times. CDR3 region: CASSRGQGIPYEQYF. The CDR3 bases are TGTGCCAGCAGCCGGGGACAGGGTATCCCCTACGAGCAGTACTTC. The rearrangement joins TRBV4-2 to TRBJ2-7, with 9 bases identical to TRBD1. Germline V gene data show CDR1 as LGHNA and CDR2 as YNFKEQ. The CDR3 consists of 15 residues. Trimming at V came to 4 bases and at J to 2 bases, leaving 6 bases not matched to a gene.

The chain couples TRBV6-1 to TRBJ1-5; no reliable D call. V dropped 3 bases and J dropped 9 bases, with 6 bases sitting between them. This CDR3 comprises 11 residues. The germline V gene has CDR1 MNHNS and CDR2 SASEGT. The CDR3 bases are TGTGCCAGCAGTGACGTCCTGCCCCAGCATTTT. It encodes CASSDVLPQHF.

J is TRBJ2-2 and V is TRBV30; tentative D call: TRBD2 (6 bases). Per germline, CDR1 GTSNPN and CDR2 SVGIG (reference sequence). V gave up 3 bases and J gave up 3 bases, with 14 bases separating them. The CDR3 loop spans 15 amino acids. This chain's CDR3 is CAWSPGWGDTGELFF. As DNA, the CDR3 is TGTGCCTGGAGCCCAGGGTGGGGGGACACCGGGGAGCTGTTTTTT.

CDR3 DNA: TGTGCCAGCAGCGTATTCGGAGAGGGCTCCTACAATGAGCAGTTCTTC. Protein: CASSVFGEGSYNEQFF. The chain joins TRBV9 to TRBJ2-1; a weak D match, TRBD2 (5 bases). The length of the CDR3 is 16 residues. In germline, CDR1 is SGDLS, CDR2 YYNGEE. V was shortened by 1 base and J by 0 bases, with 11 bases between the two germline ends.

The chain is built from TRBV6-5 and TRBJ2-3; D may be TRBD2 (5 bases). CDR3 length equals 15 residues. In germline, CDR1 is MNHEY, CDR2 SVGAGI. V was clipped by 5 bases and J by 2 bases, with 14 bases between them. The CDR3 sequence: CASSLGWEITDTQYF. The DNA for the CDR3 is TGTGCCAGCAGTCTTGGGTGGGAGATCACAGATACGCAGTATTTT.

The V gene is TRBV7-2, the J gene TRBJ2-7; 12 nucleotides align to TRBD1. V lost 4 bases to trimming and J lost 8 bases; unmatched junction nucleotides: 6. The CDR3 has 14 amino acids. CDR1 SGHTA and CDR2 FQGNSA come from the germline V gene. CDR3 sequence reads: CASSSSGTGGKQYF. The CDR3 DNA sequence: TGTGCCAGCAGCTCATCCGGGACAGGGGGCAAGCAGTACTTC. The variable domain in full, completed from reference TRBV7-2 and TRBJ2-7, reads GAGVSQSPSNKVTEKGKDVELRCDPISGHTALYWYRQSLGQGLEFLIYFQGNSAPDKSGLPSDRFSAERTGGSVSTLTIQRTQQEDSAVYLCASSSSGTGGKQYFGPGTRLTVT.

This chain joins TRBV19 and TRBJ1-3, with 7 bases identical to TRBD1. V was clipped by 8 bases and J by 2 bases; unmatched bases: 12. In germline, CDR1 is LNHDA, CDR2 SQIVND (reference sequence). This CDR3 region has 16 residues. The DNA for the CDR3 is TGTGCCAGTGCCAAATCTCCCACAGGGGCTGGAAACACCATATATTTT. The encoded protein is CASAKSPTGAGNTIYF.

The chain uses TRBV11-2 and TRBJ2-5, with TRBD1 matching 12 bases. CDR1 is SGHAT and CDR2 is FQNNGV in the germline V gene. The V and J ends lost 5 bases and 5 bases, in that order; junction bases with no gene match: 9. The CDR3 covers 16 residues. The CDR3 protein is CASSPIGDRGRETQYF. The CDR3 nucleotides are TGTGCCAGCAGCCCCATAGGGGACAGGGGGCGGGAGACCCAGTACTTC. Filled out from reference TRBV11-2 and TRBJ2-5, the complete variable domain reads EAGVAQSPRYKIIEKRQSVAFWCNPISGHATLYWYQQILGQGPKLLIQFQNNGVVDDSQLPKDRFSAERLKGVDSTLKIQPAKLEDSAVYLCASSPIGDRGRETQYFGPGTRLLVL.

The chain links TRBV4-2 to TRBJ2-5; TRBD2 agrees at 8 bases. Germline V lookup: CDR1 LGHNA, CDR2 YNFKEQ. V was clipped by 0 bases and J by 5 bases; unmatched bases: 2. This CDR3 contains 14 residues. CDR3 sequence (DNA): TGTGCCAGCAGCCAAGAGACTAGCGTGGAGACCCAGTACTTC. This codes for CASSQETSVETQYF.

The rearrangement uses TRBV23-1 and TRBJ1-1, with 10 positions matching TRBD1. TRBV23-1 is noted as an ORF with a role that remains uncertain. V lost 2 bases, J lost 11 bases, and 20 bases stayed unmatched. CDR3 size: 18 residues. The DNA of the CDR3 is TGCGCCAGCAGTCAAATGTTTACCGGGACAGGGGCCTCAGGGAGGGCTTTCTTT. Its protein product is CASSQMFTGTGASGRAFF.